The clone carrying this T cell receptor beta chain has only a few counts. This entry belongs to a study of blood T cell repertoires in COVID-19. As for the study in general: Researchers got acute and convalescent COVID-19 samples from the United States, Italy and Spain.

In the source study's methods: Quantification of nucleated cells was approximated via reference gene primer amplification. Sequencing used immunoSEQ multiplex PCR; TCRdb keeps in-frame clones, though not all of them. That table is the source of V, J and clone size, and D and trimming were worked out from the DNA. The table shows about 180,000 clones, with around four fifths occurring only once. The CDR3 contains 16 residues. With 5 bases clipped from V and 0 bases from J, the junction kept 7 bases outside the gene matches. CDR1 is SGHVS and CDR2 is FQNEAQ in the germline V gene. It was during active infection that Seattle patients were enrolled and then longitudinally followed.

The rearrangement links TRBV7-8 to TRBJ1-2; 9 bases fit TRBD1. The source material was peripheral blood. The TCR was taken from a woman between 65 and 79 years old with COVID-19, enrolled during active disease. The CDR3 DNA reads TGTGCCAGCAGCCCTGGGACAGGGATAACTAACTATGGCTACACCTTC. Translation gives CASSPGTGITNYGYTF.